A selection of T cell receptor beta chains follows, all from one sample in a study of shared clonotypes between healthy human individuals. Measured with immunoSEQ multiplex PCR; TCRdb has only the in-frame clones, and not every one. The data show approximately 500,000 clones, 90% to 96% seen once. Input material: naive CD4+ T cells sorted from blood. These receptors came from a woman aged 30 to 39 in good health. CDR3s include the opening cysteine and the closing phenylalanine or tryptophan. A D gene is named only where the DNA matches it firmly. Part of the rows lack a size; the others show once, few, many or a class for expanded clones.

len: 17
v_gene: TRBV4-1
abundance: .
j_gene: TRBJ2-1
d_gene: TRBD1
CDR3nt: TGCGCCAGCAGCCAACTCCTCGGGACAGGGGGCTCCGATGAGCAGTTCTTC
CDR3aa: CASSQLLGTGGSDEQFF

len: 16
v_gene: TRBV5-1
abundance: .
j_gene: TRBJ2-2
d_gene: TRBD1
CDR3nt: TGCGCCAGCAGCTTGAGGACCCAGGGGGTCACCGGGGAGCTGTTTTTT
CDR3aa: CASSLRTQGVTGELFF

len: 13
v_gene: TRBV19
abundance: .
j_gene: TRBJ1-1
d_gene: .
CDR3nt: TGTGCCAGTAGTATAACGGAGAACACTGAAGCTTTCTTT
CDR3aa: CASSITENTEAFF

len: 13
v_gene: TRBV28
abundance: .
j_gene: TRBJ1-5
d_gene: .
CDR3nt: TGTGCCAGCAGTTTAGGTTTCAATCAGCCCCAGCATTTT
CDR3aa: CASSLGFNQPQHF

len: 14
v_gene: TRBV29-1
abundance: .
j_gene: TRBJ2-7
d_gene: TRBD2
CDR3nt: TGCAGCGTTGGCGGGGGTCCTGCAGCCTACGAGCAGTACTTC
CDR3aa: CSVGGGPAAYEQYF

len: 12
v_gene: TRBV7-2
abundance: few
j_gene: TRBJ1-5
d_gene: .
CDR3nt: TGTGCCAGCAGCCCGGCCAATCAGCCCCAGCATTTT
CDR3aa: CASSPANQPQHF

len: 17
v_gene: TRBV18
abundance: .
j_gene: TRBJ1-2
d_gene: .
CDR3nt: TGTGCCAGCTCAAGCACGGGACGGGACACAGCATCGTATGGCTACACCTTC
CDR3aa: CASSSTGRDTASYGYTF

len: 13
v_gene: TRBV7-2
abundance: .
j_gene: TRBJ1-5
d_gene: .
CDR3nt: TGTGCCAGCAGCCGAACAAACGATCAGCCCCAGCATTTT
CDR3aa: CASSRTNDQPQHF

len: 13
v_gene: TRBV5-1
abundance: .
j_gene: TRBJ2-7
d_gene: .
CDR3nt: TGCGCCAGCAGCCCACAGGGATCCTACGAGCAGTACTTC
CDR3aa: CASSPQGSYEQYF

len: 16
v_gene: TRBV18
abundance: .
j_gene: TRBJ1-5
d_gene: .
CDR3nt: TGTGCCAGCTCACCAGTATCAGGGACGGGCAATCAGCCCCAGCATTTT
CDR3aa: CASSPVSGTGNQPQHF

len: 15
v_gene: TRBV6-1
abundance: .
j_gene: TRBJ2-1
d_gene: .
CDR3nt: TGTGCCAGCAGTGAAGCTCTAGCCGTATACAATGAGCAGTTCTTC
CDR3aa: CASSEALAVYNEQFF

len: 13
v_gene: TRBV18
abundance: .
j_gene: TRBJ2-1
d_gene: .
CDR3nt: TGTGCCAGCTCACCTCTGACACACAATGAGCAGTTCTTC
CDR3aa: CASSPLTHNEQFF

len: 15
v_gene: TRBV2
abundance: .
j_gene: TRBJ2-1
d_gene: .
CDR3nt: TGTGCCAGCAGTGAGGAACAGGGACCCTACAATGAGCAGTTCTTC
CDR3aa: CASSEEQGPYNEQFF

len: 15
v_gene: TRBV19
abundance: once
j_gene: TRBJ2-5
d_gene: TRBD2
CDR3nt: TGTGCCAGTGTTGGGACTAGCGGGTCGATAGAGACCCAGTACTTC
CDR3aa: CASVGTSGSIETQYF